These 6 T cell receptor beta chains were all obtained from the same sample, sequenced in a study of shared clonotypes between healthy human individuals (dated by TCRdb to 2018 to 2020). Library generation was performed with the immunoSEQ multiplex PCR assay. TCRdb holds this immuneACCESS table with in-frame rearrangements only. Some clones are missing; in checked studies, unresolved V genes explain under half, and the rest has no known cause. The sample table records around 2,100,000 clones; about 95% of these occur just once. The ten largest clones capture 1% to 1.5% of the sample. For the CD8 naive samples, CD45RO-negative cells were positively selected for CCR7, yielding a CD45RA+CCR7+ population from which TemRA cells were excluded. Sequenced material: naive CD8+ T cells sorted from blood. Sample cell subset or site, as interpreted from the label and publication: CD45RA+CCR7+. Receptors were obtained from a young man in good health.

The V gene is TRBV2, the J gene TRBJ2-3, with TRBD2 matching over 7 bases. V shed 5 bases and J 0 bases; nucleotides not matched to a gene: 11. Looked up from germline, CDR1 is SNHLY and CDR2 is FYNNEI. The CDR3 covers 17 residues. CDR3 in DNA: TGTGCCAGCAGTCCACCCCCTAGCGGCGGTAGCACAGATACGCAGTATTTT. It is translated as CASSPPPSGGSTDTQYF.

The chain recombines TRBV29-1 with TRBJ2-7, with D perhaps TRBD2 (5 bases). Trimming left V 3 bases short and J 3 bases short, with 12 bases between. The CDR3 totals 13 residues. Germline CDR1 SQVTM, CDR2 ANQGSEA. CDR3 residues: CSVDLPGSYEQYF. CDR3 nucleotides: TGCAGCGTTGATCTCCCGGGGAGCTACGAGCAGTACTTC.

The rearrangement links TRBV12-5 to TRBJ2-6; no reliable D call. Germline CDR1 and CDR2: LGHNT and FRNRAP. This CDR3 is built from 16 residues. Trimming removed 0 bases from V and 3 bases from J, with 9 bases in between. DNA for the CDR3: TGTGCTAGTGGTTTGGTGGTGGACCTTGGGGCCAACGTCCTGACTTTC. This encodes CASGLVVDLGANVLTF.

The chain links TRBV7-9 to TRBJ2-6; the D gene is possibly TRBD2 (5 bases). The CDR3 runs to 17 residues. Trimming removed 1 base at V and 4 bases at J, with 14 bases between. Germline lookup yields CDR1 SEHNR and CDR2 FQNEAQ (reference sequence). The chain's CDR3 is CASSLGSGGLGANVLTF. In nucleotides, the CDR3 is TGTGCCAGCAGCTTAGGTTCAGGCGGGCTCGGGGCCAACGTCCTGACTTTC.

The CDR3 loop is CASRPQEETQYF. The CDR3 DNA reads TGTGCCAGCAGGCCCCAGGAAGAGACCCAGTACTTC. The chain couples TRBV7-9 to TRBJ2-5; D is unclear. Looked up from germline, CDR1 is SEHNR and CDR2 is FQNEAQ (reference sequence). CDR3 length equals 12 residues. Trimming left V 6 bases short and J 3 bases short, with 8 bases between.

For this clone: Other nucleotide sequences in the sample specify the same CDR3. This chain links TRBV28 with TRBJ2-7; unclear D gene. V was trimmed by 3 bases and J by 1 base, leaving 4 bases between them. The CDR3 is 12 residues long. The germline V gene encodes CDR1 MDHEN and CDR2 SYDVKM. The CDR3 loop is CASSLASYEQYF. CDR3 nucleotide sequence: TGTGCCAGCAGTTTGGCATCCTACGAGCAGTACTTC.